This TCR beta chain was obtained from a study of liver allograft versus peripheral blood T cells. Study at large: Transplanted livers and recipients' peripheral blood had their T cell receptor repertoires compared. Study outcomes and limitations: T cell receptor repertoires inside liver allografts reportedly differed from those in peripheral blood.

As to this clonotype: Its antigen is not known.

In TCRdb, the reads were re-called with MiXCR into one record per CDR3 protein. The sample lists around 12,000 distinct CDR3 sequences, about 18% occurring once. CDR3 size: 13 residues. Germline V lookup: CDR1 MDHEN, CDR2 SYDVKM. Trimming took 11 bases from V and 0 from J, leaving 11 bases between them. The chain links TRBV28 to TRBJ1-5; possibly TRBD1 for D (6 bases). The origin of this receptor is a human patient who had a liver transplant. Some T cells may trace back to the graft donor. This chain's CDR3 is CALGGTSNQPQHF. The CDR3 DNA reads as TGTGCCCTGGGGGGCACTAGCAATCAGCCCCAGCATTTT.